One and the same sample provided the 24 T cell receptor beta chains below, sequenced in a study of T cells in localized non-small cell lung cancer (dated by TCRdb to 2019 to 2021). Library preparation used the immunoSEQ multiplex PCR assay. TCRdb carries this immuneACCESS record with in-frame sequences only. Its versions omit some clonotypes, under half of them owing to an unresolved V gene in the studies checked, with the rest unexplained. This sample lists tens of thousands of clones; around 93% were detected once. The ten most abundant clones make up 28% of the sample. This specimen consisted of peripheral blood, obtained before any cancer treatment. Source of these receptors: a female donor of 60 years or more with stage I lung adenocarcinoma.

V gene TRBV7-8 combines with J gene TRBJ2-7; TRBD2 aligns across 9 bases. The V and J ends lost 5 bases and 6 bases, in that order; junction bases with no gene match: 14. The CDR3 is made up of 16 amino acids. CDR1 is SGHVS and CDR2 is FQNEAQ in the germline V gene. The CDR3 loop reads CASSPEGVAGVLEQYF. CDR3 DNA sequence: TGTGCCAGCAGCCCAGAAGGGGTAGCGGGAGTTCTCGAGCAGTACTTC.

The chain combines TRBV6-6 with TRBJ2-7; D remains unclear. Germline loops: CDR1 MNHNY, CDR2 SVGAGI (reference sequence). The CDR3 length is 14 residues. Trimming took off 10 bases at V and 0 bases at J, with 16 bases between the two ends. Here the CDR3 reads CATSHGGSSYEQYF. CDR3 nucleotides: TGTGCCACCTCACACGGCGGTAGCTCCTACGAGCAGTACTTC.

The gene calls are TRBV7-8 and TRBJ2-3; tentative D call: TRBD2 (5 bases). This CDR3 has 15 residues. The V and J ends lost 1 base and 1 base respectively, with 9 bases between them. Looked up from germline, CDR1 is SGHVS and CDR2 is FQNEAQ. This CDR3 is CASSLGGRGTDTQYF. The CDR3, as DNA: TGTGCCAGCAGCTTAGGCGGGCGTGGCACAGATACGCAGTATTTT.

The V call is TRBV29-1, the J call TRBJ2-3; D is possibly TRBD2 (5 bases). The germline CDR1 and CDR2 sequences are SQVTM and ANQGSEA. The CDR3 totals 14 residues. V was cut by 4 bases and J by 0 bases, with 11 bases left in between. The CDR3 nucleotides are TGCAGCGTTGGGGAGACCTATAGCACAGATACGCAGTATTTT. Amino acid sequence: CSVGETYSTDTQYF.

This rearrangement joins TRBV10-3 to TRBJ2-3; TRBD1 matches 8 bases. V was pared by 4 bases and J by 3 bases, with 6 bases of the junction left unmatched. The CDR3 has 15 amino acids. Germline values: CDR1 ENHRY, CDR2 SYGVKD. CDR3 nucleotides: TGTGCCATCAGTGTCGGACAGGGACGGACAGATACGCAGTATTTT. Encoded protein: CAISVGQGRTDTQYF.

The chain's CDR3 is CASSKTVPYRDGYTF. The CDR3 DNA follows: TGTGCCAGCAGTAAGACAGTACCTTACCGGGATGGCTACACCTTC. The rearrangement uses TRBV2 and TRBJ1-2; perhaps TRBD1 as D (5 bases). Looked up from germline, CDR1 is SNHLY and CDR2 is FYNNEI. The CDR3 spans 15 residues. Trimming cost V 5 bases and J 6 bases, with 19 bases left between them.

J is TRBJ2-2 and V is TRBV6-5; D perhaps matches TRBD2 (5 bases). Germline V gives CDR1 MNHEY, CDR2 SVGAGI. The V end was cut by 11 bases, the J end by 2 bases, with 12 bases between. There are 13 residues in the CDR3. CDR3 sequence (DNA): TGTGCCTGCGGGCCTATCAACACCGGGGAGCTGTTTTTT. This translates into CACGPINTGELFF.

This clone was observed once. The chain carries TRBV5-1 and TRBJ2-7; perhaps TRBD1 as D (6 bases). Germline V gene data show CDR1 as SGHRS and CDR2 as YFSETQ. Deletions cut 3 bases from V and 2 bases from J, with 9 bases between. The CDR3 spans 13 residues. The CDR3 here is CASSWDKTYEQYF. For the CDR3, the DNA is TGCGCCAGCAGCTGGGACAAGACCTACGAGCAGTACTTC.

The genes are TRBV19 and TRBJ1-5, with a tentative D call TRBD1 (5 bases). V lost 0 bases and J lost 7, with 10 bases in between. The CDR3 covers 14 residues. CDR1 and CDR2 from the germline V gene are LNHDA and SQIVND (reference sequence). CDR3 nucleotides: TGTGCCAGTAGTATAGATGGCGCAGGGCAGCCCCAGCATTTT. This codes for CASSIDGAGQPQHF.

J is TRBJ2-5 and V is TRBV18; D gene uncertain. The V end was cut by 2 bases, the J end by 3 bases, with 7 bases between. The CDR3 spans 13 residues. CDR1 and CDR2 from the germline V gene are KGHSH and LQKENI. This CDR3 reads CASSPTGEETQYF. The CDR3 DNA reads as TGTGCCAGCTCACCAACCGGCGAAGAGACCCAGTACTTC. The full variable domain, completed using reference TRBV18 and TRBJ2-5, is NAGVMQNPRHLVRRRGQEARLRCSPMKGHSHVYWYRQLPEEGLKFMVYLQKENIIDESGMPKERFSAEFPKEGPSILRIQQVVRGDSAAYFCASSPTGEETQYFGPGTRLLVL.

In nucleotides, the CDR3 is TGTGCCAGCAGCCGATACCTAAGCTCCTACAATGAGCAGTTCTTC. As protein: CASSRYLSSYNEQFF. The V and J genes are TRBV6-5 and TRBJ2-1; D gene uncertain. Germline V gene lookup returns CDR1 MNHEY and CDR2 SVGAGI. This CDR3 spans 15 amino acids. Between the trimmed V and J ends, which lost 6 bases and 0 bases, there was a span of 12 bases.

The chain carries TRBV28 and TRBJ2-7, with TRBD2 as a possible D gene (5 bases). Trimming shortened V by 8 bases and J by 3 bases, and 23 bases separated the two germline ends. This CDR3 is built from 16 residues. Germline CDR1 is MDHEN and CDR2 is SYDVKM. The CDR3 is CASGSGSLTLNYEQYF. As DNA, the CDR3 is TGTGCCAGCGGGAGTGGATCTCTCACCTTGAACTACGAGCAGTACTTC.

The V and J genes are TRBV6-1 and TRBJ2-7; D possibly corresponds to TRBD1 (6 bases). Deletions cut 5 bases from V and 10 bases from J, with 21 bases between. The germline CDR1 and CDR2 sequences are MNHNS and SASEGT. The CDR3 runs 14 residues. The CDR3 DNA sequence: TGTGCCAGCAGTTTCGACAGGATCCTACGATATCAGTACTTC. It encodes CASSFDRILRYQYF.

The V and J genes are TRBV15 and TRBJ2-2; 9 bases are shared with TRBD1. The CDR3 is 15 residues long. J was trimmed by 3 bases and V by 8 bases; bases with no gene match: 7. CDR1 is LNHNV and CDR2 is YYDKDF in the germline V gene (reference sequence). The CDR3 DNA is TGTGCCACCGGAAGGGACAGGGCGGACACCGGGGAGCTGTTTTTT. Translated: CATGRDRADTGELFF. Drawing the rest from reference TRBV15 and TRBJ2-2, the complete variable domain is DAMVIQNPRYQVTQFGKPVTLSCSQTLNHNVMYWYQQKSSQAPKLLFHYYDKDFNNEADTPDNFQSRRPNTSFCFLDIRSPGLGDTAMYLCATGRDRADTGELFFGEGSRLTVL.

The chain couples TRBV5-1 to TRBJ2-5; 10 nucleotides agree with TRBD2. Germline CDR1 SGHRS, CDR2 YFSETQ. Losses at the gene ends were 3 bases for V and 3 bases for J; bases not matched to a gene: 5. The length of the CDR3 is 15 residues. This CDR3 is CASSYLAGVEETQYF. DNA for the CDR3: TGCGCCAGCAGCTACCTAGCGGGGGTAGAAGAGACCCAGTACTTC.

The V and J genes are TRBV10-3 and TRBJ1-6, with 9 bases that match TRBD1. V was clipped by 3 bases and J by 10 bases; unmatched bases: 7. The CDR3 runs to 15 residues. Germline lookup yields CDR1 ENHRY and CDR2 SYGVKD. CDR3 residues: CAISDGTGSRSPLHF. In DNA form, the CDR3 reads TGTGCCATCAGTGATGGGACAGGGTCAAGATCACCCCTCCACTTT.

The chain has TRBV30 and TRBJ2-3; a weak D match, TRBD2 (6 bases). V lost 1 base and J 4 bases, leaving 9 bases between the germline ends. The germline CDR1 and CDR2 sequences are GTSNPN and SVGIG (reference sequence). This CDR3 region has 13 residues. This chain's CDR3 is CAWSGAGSDTQYF. The CDR3 nucleotides are TGTGCCTGGAGTGGTGCGGGGTCAGATACGCAGTATTTT.

V gene TRBV4-1 combines with J gene TRBJ2-7, with 9 bases lining up with TRBD1. V was clipped by 1 base and J by 4 bases; unmatched bases: 8. This CDR3 region has 16 residues. Germline CDR1 and CDR2: MGHRA and YSYEKL. This chain's CDR3 is CASSQGGQGPPYEQYF. CDR3 sequence (DNA): TGCGCCAGCAGCCAAGGCGGACAGGGGCCTCCGTACGAGCAGTACTTC.

This clone was picked up one time. The chain joins TRBV28 to TRBJ2-1; weak D call: TRBD2 (6 bases). The V gene's germline CDR1 is MDHEN and CDR2 SYDVKM. The CDR3 consists of 13 residues. Written as DNA, the CDR3 is TGTGGTGCGGGGACGCCGAGCATCCATGAGCAGTTCTTC. It is translated as CGAGTPSIHEQFF.

This clone was picked up one time. This chain uses TRBV30 with TRBJ1-4; maybe TRBD1 (5 bases). V was clipped by 1 base and J by 16 bases, with 22 bases between them. The CDR3 runs 14 residues. The germline CDR1 and CDR2 sequences are GTSNPN and SVGIG (reference sequence). The CDR3 is CAWSDWDALSDRFF. CDR3 bases: TGTGCCTGGAGTGATTGGGACGCCCTCTCGGATCGGTTTTTT.

V is TRBV9 and J is TRBJ2-2, with 9 nucleotides matching TRBD1. The V gene's germline CDR1 is SGDLS and CDR2 YYNGEE. CDR3 length: 16 amino acids. V was clipped by 4 bases and J by 6 bases; unmatched bases: 10. The CDR3 region has the DNA TGTGCCAGCAGCTTTGGGACAGGGATAGACGCCGGGGAGCTGTTTTTT. Protein sequence: CASSFGTGIDAGELFF.

The chain has TRBV5-4 and TRBJ2-1; D is possibly TRBD2 (6 bases). V was shortened by 2 bases and J by 4 bases, with 13 bases between the two germline ends. Germline V gene data show CDR1 as SGHNT and CDR2 as YYREEE (reference sequence). The CDR3 contains 15 residues. The DNA of the CDR3 is TGTGCCAGCAGCTTTGGAGGGGCGCGATACAATGAGCAGTTCTTC. The encoded protein is CASSFGGARYNEQFF.

The chain recombines TRBV5-1 with TRBJ1-5; D may be TRBD1 (6 bases). The CDR3 has 15 amino acids. Per germline, CDR1 SGHRS and CDR2 YFSETQ. The germline V and J ends were trimmed by 4 bases and 11 bases, with 22 bases remaining between them. The CDR3 sequence: CASSPDSFGGSAQHF. The CDR3 DNA follows: TGCGCCAGCAGCCCGGACAGCTTTGGGGGGTCAGCCCAGCATTTT.

This clone was found once. The chain joins TRBV5-1 to TRBJ1-4; maybe TRBD1 (6 bases). V shed 5 bases and J shed 6 bases, with 14 bases lying between them. The CDR3 runs to 14 residues. Germline CDR1 SGHRS, CDR2 YFSETQ. CDR3 region: CASRGGRTDEKLFF. The CDR3 DNA is TGCGCCAGCAGGGGTGGCAGGACAGATGAAAAACTGTTTTTT.